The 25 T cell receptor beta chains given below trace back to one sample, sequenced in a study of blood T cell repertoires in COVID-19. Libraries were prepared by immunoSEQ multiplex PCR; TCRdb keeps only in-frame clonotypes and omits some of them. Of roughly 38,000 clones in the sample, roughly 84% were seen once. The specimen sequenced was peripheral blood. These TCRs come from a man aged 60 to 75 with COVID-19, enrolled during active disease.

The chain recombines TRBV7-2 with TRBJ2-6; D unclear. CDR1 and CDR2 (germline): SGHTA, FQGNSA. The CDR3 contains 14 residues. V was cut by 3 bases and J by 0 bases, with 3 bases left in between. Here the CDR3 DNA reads TGTGCCAGCAGCTTCCTCTCTGGGGCCAACGTCCTGACTTTC. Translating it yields CASSFLSGANVLTF.

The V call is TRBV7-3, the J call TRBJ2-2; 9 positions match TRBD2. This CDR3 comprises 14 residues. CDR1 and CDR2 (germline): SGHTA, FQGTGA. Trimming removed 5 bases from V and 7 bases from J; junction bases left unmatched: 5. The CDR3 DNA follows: TGTGCCAGCAGCGGGACTAGCCTCGGCGGGGAGCTGTTTTTT. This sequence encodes CASSGTSLGGELFF.

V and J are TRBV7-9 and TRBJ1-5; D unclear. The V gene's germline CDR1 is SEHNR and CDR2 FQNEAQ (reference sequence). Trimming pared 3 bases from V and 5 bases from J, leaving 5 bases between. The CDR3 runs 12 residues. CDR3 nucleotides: TGTGCCAGCAGCTTCGGGGATCAGCCCCAGCATTTT. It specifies CASSFGDQPQHF.

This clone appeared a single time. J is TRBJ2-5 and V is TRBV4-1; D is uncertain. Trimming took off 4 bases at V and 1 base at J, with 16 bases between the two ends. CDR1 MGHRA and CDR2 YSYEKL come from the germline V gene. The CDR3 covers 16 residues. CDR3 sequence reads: CASSPRMERFQETQYF. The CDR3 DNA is TGCGCCAGCAGCCCTCGGATGGAGAGGTTCCAAGAGACCCAGTACTTC.

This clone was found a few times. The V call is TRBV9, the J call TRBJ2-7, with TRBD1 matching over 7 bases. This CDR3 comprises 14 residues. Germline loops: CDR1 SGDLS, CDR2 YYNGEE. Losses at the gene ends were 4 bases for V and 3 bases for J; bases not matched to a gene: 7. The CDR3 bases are TGTGCCAGCAGCCCGGGACAGCCGCTCTACGAGCAGTACTTC. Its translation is CASSPGQPLYEQYF.

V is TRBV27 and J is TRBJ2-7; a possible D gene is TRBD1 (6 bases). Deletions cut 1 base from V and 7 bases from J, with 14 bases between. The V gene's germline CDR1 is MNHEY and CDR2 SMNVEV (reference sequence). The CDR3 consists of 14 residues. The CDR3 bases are TGTGCCAGCAGTTTATGGCAGGGGTCTACGGAGCAGTACTTC. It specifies CASSLWQGSTEQYF.

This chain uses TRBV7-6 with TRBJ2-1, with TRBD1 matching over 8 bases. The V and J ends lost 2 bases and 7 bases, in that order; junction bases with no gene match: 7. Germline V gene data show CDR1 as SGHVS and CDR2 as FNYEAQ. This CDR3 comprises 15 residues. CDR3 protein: CASSLQITGGNEQFF. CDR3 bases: TGTGCCAGCAGCTTACAAATTACAGGGGGTAATGAGCAGTTCTTC.

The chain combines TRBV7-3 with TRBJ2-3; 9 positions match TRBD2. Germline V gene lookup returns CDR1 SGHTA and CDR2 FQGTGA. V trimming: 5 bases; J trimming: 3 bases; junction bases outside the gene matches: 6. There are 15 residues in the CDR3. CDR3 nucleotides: TGTGCCAGCAGCAACCCTAGCGGGACAACAGATACGCAGTATTTT. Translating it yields CASSNPSGTTDTQYF.

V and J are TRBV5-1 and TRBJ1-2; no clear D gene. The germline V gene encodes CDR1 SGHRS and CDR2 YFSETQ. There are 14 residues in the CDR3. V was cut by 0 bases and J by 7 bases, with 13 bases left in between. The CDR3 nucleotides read TGCGCCAGCAGCTTGGAAGGACTTACACCTGGCTACACCTTC. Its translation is CASSLEGLTPGYTF.

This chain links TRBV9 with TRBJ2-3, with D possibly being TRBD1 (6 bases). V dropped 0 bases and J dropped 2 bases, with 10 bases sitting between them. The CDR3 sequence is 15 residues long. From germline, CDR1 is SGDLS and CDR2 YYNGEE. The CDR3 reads CASSVGGLPTDTQYF. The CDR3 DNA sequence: TGTGCCAGCAGCGTAGGGGGGCTCCCCACAGATACGCAGTATTTT. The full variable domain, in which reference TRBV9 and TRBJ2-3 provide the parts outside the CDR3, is DSGVTQTPKHLITATGQRVTLRCSPRSGDLSVYWYQQSLDQGLQFLIQYYNGEERAKGNILERFSAQQFPDLHSELNLSSLELGDSALYFCASSVGGLPTDTQYFGPGTRLTVL.

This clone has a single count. As DNA, the CDR3 is TGTGCCAGCAGCTCAGGGCCCTTGGGCAACTATGGCTACACCTTC. This encodes CASSSGPLGNYGYTF. The chain links TRBV5-6 to TRBJ1-2; the D gene is possibly TRBD1 (5 bases). Deletions cut 3 bases from V and 2 bases from J, with 14 bases between. The CDR3 contains 15 residues. Germline V gives CDR1 SGHDT, CDR2 YYEEEE.

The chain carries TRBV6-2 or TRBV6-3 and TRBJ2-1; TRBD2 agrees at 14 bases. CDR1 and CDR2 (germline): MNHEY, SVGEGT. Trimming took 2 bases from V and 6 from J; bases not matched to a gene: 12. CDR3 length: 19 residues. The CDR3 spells CASSYPRGTSGRRLNEQFF. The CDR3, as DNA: TGTGCCAGCAGTTACCCCCGGGGGACTAGCGGGAGACGGCTCAATGAGCAGTTCTTC.

CDR3: CASSQAGTGYGYTF. CDR3 DNA: TGTGCCAGCAGCCAAGCCGGGACAGGGTATGGCTACACCTTC. This chain links TRBV3-1 (or the pseudogene TRBV3-2) with TRBJ1-2, with 9 bases fitting TRBD1. Germline CDR1 and CDR2: LGHDT and YNNKEL (reference sequence). This CDR3 contains 14 residues. V lost 1 base to trimming and J lost 5 bases; unmatched junction nucleotides: 2.

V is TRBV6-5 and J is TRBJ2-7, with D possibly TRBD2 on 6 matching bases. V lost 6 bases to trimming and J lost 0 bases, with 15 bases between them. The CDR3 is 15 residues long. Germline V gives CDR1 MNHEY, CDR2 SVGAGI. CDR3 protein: CASRDYFGSSYEQYF. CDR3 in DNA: TGTGCCAGCAGGGACTATTTCGGGTCCTCCTACGAGCAGTACTTC.

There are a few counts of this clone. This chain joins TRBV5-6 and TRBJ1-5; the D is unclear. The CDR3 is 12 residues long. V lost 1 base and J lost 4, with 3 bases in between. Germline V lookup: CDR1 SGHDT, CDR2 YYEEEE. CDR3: CASSLSNQPQHF. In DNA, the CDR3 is TGTGCCAGCAGCTTGTCGAATCAGCCCCAGCATTTT.

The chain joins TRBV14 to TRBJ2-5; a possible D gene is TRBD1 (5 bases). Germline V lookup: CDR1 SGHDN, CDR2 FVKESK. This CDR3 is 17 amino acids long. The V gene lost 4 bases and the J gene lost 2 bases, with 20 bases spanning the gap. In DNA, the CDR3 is TGTGCCAGCAGCCGACAGAGACGGAAACAAAAACAAGAGACCCAGTACTTC. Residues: CASSRQRRKQKQETQYF.

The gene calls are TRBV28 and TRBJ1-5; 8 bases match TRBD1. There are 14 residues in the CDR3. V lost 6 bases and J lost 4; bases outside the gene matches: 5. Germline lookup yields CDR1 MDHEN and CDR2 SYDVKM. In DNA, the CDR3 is TGTGCCAGCAGGTTGGGACAGGAGAATCAGCCCCAGCATTTT. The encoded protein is CASRLGQENQPQHF. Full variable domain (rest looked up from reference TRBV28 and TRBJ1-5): DVKVTQSSRYLVKRTGEKVFLECVQDMDHENMFWYRQDPGLGLRLIYFSYDVKMKEKGDIPEGYSVSREKKERFSLILESASTNQTSMYLCASRLGQENQPQHFGDGTRLSIL.

The DNA for the CDR3 is TGTGCCAGCAGCTTAACCCGGGGGGTATACGAGCAGTACTTC. The encoded protein is CASSLTRGVYEQYF. The rearrangement links TRBV7-2 to TRBJ2-7; 7 nucleotides agree with TRBD2. This CDR3 comprises 14 residues. The V and J ends lost 2 bases and 4 bases, in that order; junction bases with no gene match: 5. Germline lookup yields CDR1 SGHTA and CDR2 FQGNSA.

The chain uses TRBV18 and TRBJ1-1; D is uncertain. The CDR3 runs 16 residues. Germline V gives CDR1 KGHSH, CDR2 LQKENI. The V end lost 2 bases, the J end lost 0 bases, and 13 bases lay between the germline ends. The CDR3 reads CASSPRAGGMNTEAFF. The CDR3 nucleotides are TGTGCCAGCTCACCAAGGGCAGGAGGAATGAACACTGAAGCTTTCTTT.

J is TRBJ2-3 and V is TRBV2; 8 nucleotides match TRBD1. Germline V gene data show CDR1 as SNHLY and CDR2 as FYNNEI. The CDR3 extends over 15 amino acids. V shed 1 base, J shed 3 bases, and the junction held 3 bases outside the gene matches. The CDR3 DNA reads TGTGCCAGCAGTGAAGGGCAGGGGGCAACAGATACGCAGTATTTT. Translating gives CASSEGQGATDTQYF. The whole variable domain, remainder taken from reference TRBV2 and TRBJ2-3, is EPEVTQTPSHQVTQMGQEVILRCVPISNHLYFYWYRQILGQKVEFLVSFYNNEISEKSEIFDDQFSVERPDGSNFTLKIRSTKLEDSAMYFCASSEGQGATDTQYFGPGTRLTVL.

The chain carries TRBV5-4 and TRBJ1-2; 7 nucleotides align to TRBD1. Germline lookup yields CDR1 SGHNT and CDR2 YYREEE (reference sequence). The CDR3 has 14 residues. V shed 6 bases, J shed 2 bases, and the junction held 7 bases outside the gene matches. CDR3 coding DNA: TGTGCCAGCACTAGGGACAGCCCCAACTATGGCTACACCTTC. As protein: CASTRDSPNYGYTF.

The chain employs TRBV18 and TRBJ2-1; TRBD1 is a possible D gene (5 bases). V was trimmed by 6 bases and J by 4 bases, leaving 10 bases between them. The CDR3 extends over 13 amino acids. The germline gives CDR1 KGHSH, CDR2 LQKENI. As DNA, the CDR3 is TGTGCCAGCTCGCGCGACAGATACAATGAGCAGTTCTTC. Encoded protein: CASSRDRYNEQFF.

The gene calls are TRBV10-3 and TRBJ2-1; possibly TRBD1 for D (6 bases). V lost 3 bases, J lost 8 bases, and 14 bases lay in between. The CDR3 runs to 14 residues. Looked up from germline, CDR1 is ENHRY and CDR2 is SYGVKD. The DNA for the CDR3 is TGTGCCATCAGTGACCTGGGGGCAAGGGATGAGCAGTTCTTC. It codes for CAISDLGARDEQFF.

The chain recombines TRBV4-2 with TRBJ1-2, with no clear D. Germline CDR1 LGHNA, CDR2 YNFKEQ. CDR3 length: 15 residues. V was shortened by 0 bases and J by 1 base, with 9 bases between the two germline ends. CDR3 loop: CASSQDPEGNYGYTF. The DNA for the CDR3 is TGTGCCAGCAGCCAAGATCCGGAGGGTAACTATGGCTACACCTTC.

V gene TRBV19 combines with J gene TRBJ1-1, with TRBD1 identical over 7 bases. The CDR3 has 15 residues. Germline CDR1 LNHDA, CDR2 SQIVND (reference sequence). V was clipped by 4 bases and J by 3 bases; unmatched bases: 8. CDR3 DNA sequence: TGTGCCAGTAGTAACAGGGGTTACCTCTACACTGAAGCTTTCTTT. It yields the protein CASSNRGYLYTEAFF. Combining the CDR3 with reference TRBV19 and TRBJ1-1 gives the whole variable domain DGGITQSPKYLFRKEGQNVTLSCEQNLNHDAMYWYRQDPGQGLRLIYYSQIVNDFQKGDIAEGYSVSREKKESFPLTVTSAQKNPTAFYLCASSNRGYLYTEAFFGQGTRLTVV.